This T cell receptor beta chain was documented in a study of identical twins. This clonotype occurred a few times. Its specificity is unknown. Each CDR3 protein is one row after TCRdb ran MiXCR on the 5' RACE reads. The sample carries approximately 240,000 distinct CDR3 sequences, around 15% recorded once. The study's findings and limits: One should note that invariant MAIT and iNKT cells could partly confound zero-insertion analyses.

The sequence was obtained from a woman between 18 and 29 years old in good health. The sample taken for sequencing was memory (CD45RO+) T cells sorted from blood.

CDR3 sequence reads: CSARLDPSSYEQYF. CDR3 coding DNA: TGCAGTGCTCGTCTCGACCCCAGCTCCTACGAGCAGTACTTC. The chain recombines TRBV20-1 with TRBJ2-7, with D uncertain. V lost 5 bases and J lost 0, with 14 bases in between. The CDR3 loop spans 14 amino acids. Germline CDR1 and CDR2: DFQATT and SNEGSKA (reference sequence).